This TCR beta chain derives from a study of T cells after yellow fever vaccination. The V segment lost 4 bases and the J segment 0 bases; nucleotides outside the gene matches: 7. The CDR3 runs to 17 residues. Germline CDR1 is SGHDT and CDR2 is YYEEEE. Using its own MiXCR run on the 5' RACE reads, TCRdb lists one record per CDR3 protein. The sample shows 360,000 or so distinct CDR3 sequences, roughly 10% of them seen only once. This clonotype was recorded many times. The V gene is TRBV5-6, the J gene TRBJ2-2; 9 nucleotides match TRBD1. The input for sequencing was PBMCs, taken on the day of the first yellow fever vaccination. The clonotype comes from a man between 18 and 29 years old who received the YFV17D yellow fever vaccine. CDR3 DNA: TGTGCCAGCAGCCTGACAGGGGGAGGCCCGAACACCGGGGAGCTGTTTTTT. Amino acids: CASSLTGGGPNTGELFF. Looking up the rest from reference TRBV5-6 and TRBJ2-2 gives the full variable domain: DAGVTQSPTHLIKTRGQQVTLRCSPKSGHDTVSWYQQALGQGPQFIFQYYEEEERQRGNFPDRFSGHQFPNYSSELNVNALLLGDSALYLCASSLTGGGPNTGELFFGEGSRLTVL.